These 10 T cell receptor beta chains share one sample of origin, sequenced in a study of blood T cells in healthy people across ages. Using a J-beta primer mix together with a sample-barcoded 5' primer, a second PCR was run for roughly 7 to 11 cycles. In TCRdb, the 5' RACE reads were re-called with MiXCR into one record per CDR3 protein. In the table there are about 1,000,000 distinct CDR3 sequences, less than 50% of which are singletons. The sequenced sample consisted of blood. All receptors derive from a woman aged 60-75 years in good health.

This clonotype appeared once. This chain links TRBV11-2 with TRBJ2-7, with TRBD1 matching 7 bases. Losses at the gene ends were 5 bases for V and 6 bases for J; bases not matched to a gene: 10. CDR1 and CDR2 (germline): SGHAT, FQNNGV. CDR3 length: 14 residues. The CDR3 loop is CASSLDRLSSEQYF. The CDR3, as DNA: TGTGCCAGCAGCCTGGACAGGTTGAGTAGCGAGCAGTACTTC.

Remarks on this clonotype: A much bigger clone sits one base away, suggesting this may be a read error. This chain joins TRBV29-1 and TRBJ1-2, with TRBD1 as a possible D gene (6 bases). This CDR3 spans 11 amino acids. Per the germline V gene, CDR1 is SQVTM and CDR2 is ANQGSEA. V lost 7 bases and J lost 6, with 12 bases in between. The chain's CDR3 is CSAVDSNGYTF. In DNA form, the CDR3 reads TGCAGCGCCGTGGACAGCAATGGCTACACCTTC.

The chain uses TRBV15 and TRBJ2-3, with 9 bases lining up with TRBD1. The CDR3 is made up of 17 amino acids. CDR1 LNHNV and CDR2 YYDKDF come from the germline V gene (reference sequence). V lost 3 bases, J lost 7 bases, and 14 bases stayed unmatched. The CDR3 DNA follows: TGTGCCACCAGCAGGGAGCAACAGGGGGCGCGAGATAATACGCAGTATTTT. This gives the protein CATSREQQGARDNTQYF.

The rearrangement uses TRBV5-1 and TRBJ2-5, with a weak D call TRBD2 (5 bases). Trimming cost V 4 bases and J 1 base, with 11 bases left between them. Looked up from germline, CDR1 is SGHRS and CDR2 is YFSETQ. This CDR3 is 14 amino acids long. CDR3 protein: CASSRPGSQETQYF. The CDR3 region has the DNA TGCGCCAGCAGCCGCCCGGGATCCCAAGAGACCCAGTACTTC.

The CDR3 spells CASSEPDTYNEQFF. CDR3 DNA: TGTGCCAGCAGTGAACCTGACACCTACAATGAGCAGTTCTTC. The chain combines TRBV2 with TRBJ2-1; D is uncertain. The CDR3 is 14 residues long. CDR1 and CDR2 from the germline V gene are SNHLY and FYNNEI. Trimming cost V 2 bases and J 2 bases, with 7 bases left between them.

The V gene is TRBV12-3 or TRBV12-4, the J gene TRBJ2-1, with 9 nucleotides matching TRBD2. There are 15 residues in the CDR3. Trimming removed 5 bases from V and 5 bases from J; junction bases left unmatched: 7. The CDR3 DNA sequence: TGTGCCAGCAGTATTAGCGGGAGTTACCACAATGAGCAGTTCTTC. Translation gives CASSISGSYHNEQFF.

The V call is TRBV20-1, the J call TRBJ1-1; D is undetermined. The length of the CDR3 is 12 residues. Per germline, CDR1 DFQATT and CDR2 SNEGSKA (reference sequence). V was cut by 0 bases and J by 7 bases, with 9 bases left in between. The CDR3 DNA reads TGCAGTGCTAGAGATGTGGCGGTTGAAGCTTTCTTT. This gives the protein CSARDVAVEAFF.

This clonotype was observed a few times. V is TRBV29-1 and J is TRBJ2-7, with D maybe TRBD1 (6 bases). Judging by the DNA end, TRBJ2-5 fits better; the J call may be wrong. The CDR3 is 12 amino acids. Germline lookup yields CDR1 SQVTM and CDR2 ANQGSEA. This CDR3 is CSVLQGFGTQYF. CDR3 bases: TGCAGCGTACTTCAGGGGTTTGGGACCCAGTACTTC.

V gene TRBV20-1 combines with J gene TRBJ2-5, with 8 bases aligning to TRBD2. Losses at the gene ends were 5 bases for V and 5 bases for J; bases not matched to a gene: 10. In germline, CDR1 is DFQATT, CDR2 SNEGSKA (reference sequence). This CDR3 has 14 residues. The CDR3 nucleotides are TGCAGTGCTTCCAGGACTAGCCAGGGGGAGACCCAGTACTTC. Translating it yields CSASRTSQGETQYF.

This chain joins TRBV7-2 and TRBJ2-7, with D maybe TRBD1 (5 bases). V was clipped by 6 bases and J by 1 base, with 19 bases between them. The CDR3 length is 16 residues. Germline assignment: CDR1 SGHTA and CDR2 FQGNSA. The chain's CDR3 is CASSFTGVTWSYEQYF. CDR3 DNA sequence: TGTGCCAGCAGTTTCACAGGAGTTACTTGGTCCTACGAGCAGTACTTC.